The 6 T cell receptor beta chains listed next were all sequenced from one sample in a study of shared clonotypes between healthy human individuals. The assay was immunoSEQ multiplex PCR, and TCRdb's table has in-frame clones only and misses some. The sample has approximately 2.4 million clones, under 97% seen once. Sequencing used naive CD4+ T cells sorted from blood. The subset was: CD45RA+ positively selected. The origin of the receptors is a man aged 18 to 29 in good health.

The CDR3 DNA follows: TGTGCCAGCAGGTTACAGGGGTTCACAGATACGCAGTATTTT. Protein product: CASRLQGFTDTQYF. The rearrangement links TRBV2 to TRBJ2-3; 7 bases align to TRBD1. Germline V gene lookup returns CDR1 SNHLY and CDR2 FYNNEI. This CDR3 is built from 14 residues. V dropped 6 bases and J dropped 2; count of bases not matched to a gene: 5.

The chain has TRBV28 and TRBJ2-7, with no clear D. Germline V gene data show CDR1 as MDHEN and CDR2 as SYDVKM. The ends were cut back, 8 bases at V and 2 bases at J, with 10 bases in the middle. The CDR3 has 12 amino acids. This chain's CDR3 is CASQALTYEQYF. In DNA, the CDR3 is TGTGCCAGCCAAGCCCTCACCTACGAGCAGTACTTC. Variable domain in full (rest from reference TRBV28 and TRBJ2-7): DVKVTQSSRYLVKRTGEKVFLECVQDMDHENMFWYRQDPGLGLRLIYFSYDVKMKEKGDIPEGYSVSREKKERFSLILESASTNQTSMYLCASQALTYEQYFGPGTRLTVT.

This chain uses TRBV10-3 with TRBJ2-5, with no clear D. The CDR3 is 13 amino acids. Trimming removed 1 base from V and 1 base from J, with 4 bases in between. Germline loops: CDR1 ENHRY, CDR2 SYGVKD. The CDR3 reads CAISEFSQETQYF. CDR3 sequence (DNA): TGTGCCATCAGTGAGTTTAGCCAAGAGACCCAGTACTTC.

The chain joins TRBV15 to TRBJ1-2; D possibly corresponds to TRBD1 (6 bases). Germline-derived CDR1 and CDR2 are LNHNV and YYDKDF (reference sequence). V was cut by 4 bases and J by 5 bases, with 11 bases left in between. This CDR3 is 13 amino acids long. CDR3 nucleotide sequence: TGTGCCACCAGCATGCAAGGGGGTTATGGCTACACCTTC. This encodes CATSMQGGYGYTF.

The J gene is TRBJ2-2, the V gene TRBV11-2; TRBD2 matches at 13 bases. Germline CDR1 and CDR2: SGHAT and FQNNGV. V shed 6 bases and J 7 bases; nucleotides not matched to a gene: 11. This CDR3 region has 17 residues. The CDR3 DNA is TGTGCCAGCAGATCCGAACTAGCGGGAGGGCCGAGCGGGGAGCTGTTTTTT. It translates to CASRSELAGGPSGELFF.

This chain uses TRBV30 with TRBJ2-5; D not resolved. The DNA end is a closer match to TRBJ2-7, so the J assignment may be wrong. The CDR3 loop spans 13 amino acids. In germline, CDR1 is GTSNPN, CDR2 SVGIG (reference sequence). The CDR3 is CALRVTKSYEQYF. The CDR3 nucleotides read TGTGCCTTAAGAGTTACAAAGTCCTACGAGCAGTACTTC.